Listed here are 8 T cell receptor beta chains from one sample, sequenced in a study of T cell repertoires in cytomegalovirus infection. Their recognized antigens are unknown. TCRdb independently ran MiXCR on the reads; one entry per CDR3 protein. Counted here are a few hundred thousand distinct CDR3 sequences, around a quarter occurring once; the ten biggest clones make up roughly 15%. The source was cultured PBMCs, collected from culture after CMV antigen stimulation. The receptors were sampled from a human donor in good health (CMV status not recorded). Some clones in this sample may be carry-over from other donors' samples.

The CDR3 coding sequence is TGTGCCAGCAGTTTTAGGATTACTGAAGCTTTCTTT. It yields the protein CASSFRITEAFF. This chain links TRBV28 with TRBJ1-1, with D unresolved. The CDR3 contains 12 residues. Deletions cut 3 bases from V and 5 bases from J, with 7 bases between. Germline values: CDR1 MDHEN, CDR2 SYDVKM.

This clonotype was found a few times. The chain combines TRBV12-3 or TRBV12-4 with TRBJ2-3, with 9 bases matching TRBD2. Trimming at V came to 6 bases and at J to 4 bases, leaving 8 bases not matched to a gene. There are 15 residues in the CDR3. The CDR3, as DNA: TGTGCCAGCAGAAACCTAGCGGGAAGGGCAGATACGCAGTATTTT. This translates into CASRNLAGRADTQYF.

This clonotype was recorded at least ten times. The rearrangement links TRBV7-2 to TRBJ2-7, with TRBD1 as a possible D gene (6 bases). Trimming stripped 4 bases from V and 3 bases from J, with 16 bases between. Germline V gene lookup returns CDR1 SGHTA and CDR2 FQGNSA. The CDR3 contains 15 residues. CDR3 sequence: CASSSGRGQHYEQYF. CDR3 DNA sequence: TGTGCCAGCAGCTCCGGCCGTGGACAGCACTACGAGCAGTACTTC.

Here the CDR3 reads CASSQAGQRVATYEQYF. The CDR3 DNA is TGCGCCAGCAGCCAAGCGGGACAGCGGGTGGCTACTTACGAGCAGTACTTC. V is TRBV4-1 and J is TRBJ2-7; tentatively, D is TRBD1 (7 bases). Germline CDR1 MGHRA, CDR2 YSYEKL. The V end was cut by 1 base, the J end by 4 bases, with 20 bases between. The CDR3 has 17 amino acids.

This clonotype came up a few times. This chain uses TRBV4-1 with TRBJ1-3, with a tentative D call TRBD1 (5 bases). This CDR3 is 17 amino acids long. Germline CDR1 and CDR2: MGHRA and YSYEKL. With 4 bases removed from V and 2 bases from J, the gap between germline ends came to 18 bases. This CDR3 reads CASSRLLAGGTGNTIYF. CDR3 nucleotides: TGCGCCAGCAGCCGTCTTCTTGCGGGGGGAACTGGAAACACCATATATTTT.

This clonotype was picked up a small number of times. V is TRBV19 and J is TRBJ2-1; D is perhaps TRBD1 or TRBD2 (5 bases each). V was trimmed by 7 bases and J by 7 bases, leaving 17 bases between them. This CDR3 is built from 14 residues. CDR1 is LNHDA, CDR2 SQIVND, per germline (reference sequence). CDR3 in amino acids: CASTTSGTINEQFF. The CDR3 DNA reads TGTGCCAGTACCACGTCGGGGACGATAAATGAGCAGTTCTTC.

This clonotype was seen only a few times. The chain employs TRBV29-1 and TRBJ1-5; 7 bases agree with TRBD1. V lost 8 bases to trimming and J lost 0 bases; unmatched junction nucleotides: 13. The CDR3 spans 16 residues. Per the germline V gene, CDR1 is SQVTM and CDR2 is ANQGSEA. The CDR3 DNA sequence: TGCAGCCCCCTCAGACAGGGTGGGAATAGCAATCAGCCCCAGCATTTT. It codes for CSPLRQGGNSNQPQHF.

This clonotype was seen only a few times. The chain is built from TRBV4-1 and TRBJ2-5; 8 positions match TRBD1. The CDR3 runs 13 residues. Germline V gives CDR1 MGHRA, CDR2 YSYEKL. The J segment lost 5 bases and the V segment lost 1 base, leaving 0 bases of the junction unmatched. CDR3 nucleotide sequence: TGCGCCAGCAGCCAAGGGACAGGGGAGACCCAGTACTTC. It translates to CASSQGTGETQYF.